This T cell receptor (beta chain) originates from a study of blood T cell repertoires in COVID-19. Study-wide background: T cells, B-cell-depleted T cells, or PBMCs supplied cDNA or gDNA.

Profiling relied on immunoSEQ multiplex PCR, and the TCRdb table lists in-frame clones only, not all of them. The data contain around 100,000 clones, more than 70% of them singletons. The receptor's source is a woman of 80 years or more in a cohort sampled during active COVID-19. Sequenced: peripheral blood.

CDR3 protein: CAISEPGQSSPEQYF. CDR3 nucleotide sequence: TGTGCCATCAGTGAGCCGGGACAGAGCTCGCCCGAGCAGTACTTC. The chain carries TRBV10-3 and TRBJ2-7; TRBD1 aligns across 7 bases. CDR1 and CDR2 from the germline V gene are ENHRY and SYGVKD. J lost 6 bases, V lost 2 bases, and 10 bases had no gene match. The CDR3 covers 15 residues.